The source of this TCR beta chain is a study of CD8+ T cells in alopecia areata. In this sample, this clone turned up a few times. Extraction and reverse transcription of RNA yielded cDNA as the sequencing template. TCRdb keeps only in-frame clones here, not all; method: immunoSEQ multiplex PCR. The sample contains 90,000 to 120,000 clones, 55% to 70% of which appear only once. Deletions cut 8 bases from V and 6 bases from J, with 14 bases between. Germline CDR1 reads SGDLS; CDR2 reads YYNGEE. The CDR3 length is 12 residues. Lesional scalp tissue (obtained by punch biopsy) and peripheral blood were collected from alopecia areata patients.

The sample comprised NKG2D-low CD8+ T cells sorted from blood. This clonotype originated in a human donor with alopecia areata. The V call is TRBV9, the J call TRBJ1-2; tentative D call: TRBD1 (5 bases). The CDR3 loop is CASFGTVDGYTF. CDR3 coding DNA: TGTGCCAGTTTCGGGACGGTCGATGGCTACACCTTC.